This TCR beta chain was sequenced during a study of shared clonotypes between healthy human individuals (dated by TCRdb to about 2020). For the wider study: The cohort comprised a couple of women and a few men aged 18 to 49 years. For each donor, three plates each were used for CD4 naive and CD4 memory, two plates were used for CD8 naive, and one plate was used for CD8 memory. Blood TCR repertoires of about 5 healthy adults were deeply sequenced to estimate repertoire size and the extent of clonotype sharing between individuals. To increase sequencing depth and limit assay-specific biases, different laboratories used diverse techniques to prepare libraries and sequence TCR repertoires. Leukapheresis yielded between about 0.85 and 9.5 billion PBMCs per donor. Beyond this particular receptor, the publication reports: Naive subsets generally had larger estimated clonotype richness than memory subsets. Compared with non-shared clonotypes, the clonotypes found in all four sorted-subset donors had higher generation probabilities. The small number of donors limited the genetic and exposure-history diversity represented. Sharing across a handful of donors was observed for approximately 4.6% of naive CD4, 3% to 3.5% of naive CD8, roughly 2.3% of memory CD4, and about 0.39% of memory CD8 clonotypes. Sampling was restricted to blood, and TCR repertoires in tissue are likely to differ from TCR repertoires in blood. Based on pairwise subsampling, the degree of clonotype sharing among donors was expected to be affected by sequencing depth. Rarefaction of sorted-subset datasets indicated incomplete sequencing despite the large sequencing depth.

Using the deep immunoSEQ assay, TCR CDR3 regions were amplified from genomic DNA by multiplex PCR. For each cell subset, the extracted genomic DNA was distributed evenly across all wells of several immunoSEQ 96-well plates, and each plate served as one replicate. Each replicate PCR for sorted subsets received about 210 ng genomic DNA, equal to 28,000 or so T cell genomes. Purified libraries were measured with a Qubit 3.0 fluorometer, size-checked on a Bioanalyzer 2100, and measured again with the KAPA Library Quantification kit. Every immunoSEQ 96-well plate was sequenced on a dedicated single-read 150-cycle Illumina NextSeq 550 flow cell. In the original analysis: The immunoSEQ output contained only junctional sequences without quality scores, so filtering could not match that applied to full-length reads. Sequences were annotated with PyIR, a Python wrapper for IgBLAST v1.9, and V/J genes and CDR3 were assigned using IMGT germline references. Reads were removed for weak V/J assignments (E-value above 1e-6), missing CDR3, stop codons, out-of-frame junctions, or ambiguous translated residues. V3J clonotypes were defined as sequences sharing an identical inferred V gene, J gene, and CDR3 amino acid sequence. To compute the percentage overlap between repertoires, the number of shared unique clonotypes was divided by the size of the smaller repertoire. Richness of each repertoire was evaluated using RTK rarefaction, the Chao1 estimator, and Recon v2.1 estimates of unobserved clonotypes. Generation probabilities for all TCRbeta clonotypes obtained by the gDNA method from a handful of donors were computed using OLGA. TCRdb took this table from immuneACCESS and kept in-frame rearrangements with V and J called. Such tables lack part of the clones; where checked against another copy, unresolved V genes explain under half of the gap, and the rest is unexplained. Clonal size and the V and J genes are those of that table, whereas D and trimming came from the DNA. This sample holds 740,000 or so clones; around four fifths were observed only once. Around 1.8% of the sample rests with the top ten.

Comment on this clone: Its antigen is still unknown. Base quality data are lacking; no much larger clone is found one base away.

Measured from the cysteine to the phenylalanine, the CDR3 is 13 residues long. The only DNA kept is the CDR3, 39 bases in frame from the first base. V is pared back by 0 bases and J by 3 bases, with 5 bases lying between the germline termini. Reading the germline V gene gives CDR1 LGHNA and CDR2 YNFKEQ. Donors were healthy HIV-negative adults with no recently reported acute infections or vaccinations. Only Caucasian adults living in Nashville, Tennessee, USA were represented among the donors. CD4+ T cells were enriched by magnetic negative selection; naive cells were then positively selected on CD45RA, and the negative fraction formed the memory subset. Blood was obtained by leukapheresis, after which PBMCs were separated by Ficoll-Histopaque density gradient centrifugation and cryopreserved in liquid nitrogen vapor phase. Purity and quantity of every magnetically sorted T cell population were checked by analytical flow cytometry. Genomic DNA was isolated from every sorted fraction and measured by UV absorbance on a Nanodrop 2000c.

Recombination linked TRBV4-2 to TRBJ1-1; no D gene call is confident. This clonotype was sampled from a woman aged 25-40 years in good health. The sample consisted of memory CD4+ T cells sorted from blood. The cell subset or site label, read with the paper, signifies: CD45RA-negative fraction. In nucleotide form, the sequence is TGTGCCAGCAGCCAAGACAGTCACACTGAAGCTTTCTTT. Translated, this is CASSQDSHTEAFF.